These 3 T cell receptor beta chains were all obtained from the same sample, sequenced in a study of T-cell memory formation after mild COVID-19. A single record per CDR3 protein comes from TCRdb applying MiXCR to the 5' RACE reads. The sample consists of roughly 580,000 distinct CDR3 sequences, roughly 18% of them appearing once. The sample comprised PBMCs or a T cell subset sorted from them (not recorded which). The receptor set was obtained from an adult woman who had mild COVID-19 (a few samples of this study predate the infection). Cell type and time point are not known.

This rearrangement joins TRBV12-3 or TRBV12-4 to TRBJ2-1; 11 nucleotides line up with TRBD1. The CDR3 sequence is 15 residues long. Trimming took 6 bases from V and 6 from J; bases not matched to a gene: 7. The CDR3 sequence is CASSRDRGYGNEQFF. The CDR3 nucleotides read TGTGCCAGCAGCCGGGACAGGGGGTACGGCAATGAGCAGTTCTTC.

The genes are TRBV6-5 and TRBJ2-2, with 12 bases identical to TRBD2. From germline, CDR1 is MNHEY and CDR2 SVGAGI. The CDR3 spans 17 residues. V shed 2 bases, J shed 3 bases, and the junction held 4 bases outside the gene matches. The CDR3: CASSYPRLAGDTGELFF. As DNA, the CDR3 is TGTGCCAGCAGTTACCCACGACTAGCGGGAGACACCGGGGAGCTGTTTTTT.

This clonotype was observed many times. The V and J genes are TRBV12-3 or TRBV12-4 and TRBJ2-5; D call uncertain. The CDR3 is 12 residues long. Trimming took off 3 bases at V and 5 bases at J, with 7 bases between the two ends. As DNA, the CDR3 is TGTGCCAGCAGTTTGCTGCGGGAGACCCAGTACTTC. Translating it yields CASSLLRETQYF.